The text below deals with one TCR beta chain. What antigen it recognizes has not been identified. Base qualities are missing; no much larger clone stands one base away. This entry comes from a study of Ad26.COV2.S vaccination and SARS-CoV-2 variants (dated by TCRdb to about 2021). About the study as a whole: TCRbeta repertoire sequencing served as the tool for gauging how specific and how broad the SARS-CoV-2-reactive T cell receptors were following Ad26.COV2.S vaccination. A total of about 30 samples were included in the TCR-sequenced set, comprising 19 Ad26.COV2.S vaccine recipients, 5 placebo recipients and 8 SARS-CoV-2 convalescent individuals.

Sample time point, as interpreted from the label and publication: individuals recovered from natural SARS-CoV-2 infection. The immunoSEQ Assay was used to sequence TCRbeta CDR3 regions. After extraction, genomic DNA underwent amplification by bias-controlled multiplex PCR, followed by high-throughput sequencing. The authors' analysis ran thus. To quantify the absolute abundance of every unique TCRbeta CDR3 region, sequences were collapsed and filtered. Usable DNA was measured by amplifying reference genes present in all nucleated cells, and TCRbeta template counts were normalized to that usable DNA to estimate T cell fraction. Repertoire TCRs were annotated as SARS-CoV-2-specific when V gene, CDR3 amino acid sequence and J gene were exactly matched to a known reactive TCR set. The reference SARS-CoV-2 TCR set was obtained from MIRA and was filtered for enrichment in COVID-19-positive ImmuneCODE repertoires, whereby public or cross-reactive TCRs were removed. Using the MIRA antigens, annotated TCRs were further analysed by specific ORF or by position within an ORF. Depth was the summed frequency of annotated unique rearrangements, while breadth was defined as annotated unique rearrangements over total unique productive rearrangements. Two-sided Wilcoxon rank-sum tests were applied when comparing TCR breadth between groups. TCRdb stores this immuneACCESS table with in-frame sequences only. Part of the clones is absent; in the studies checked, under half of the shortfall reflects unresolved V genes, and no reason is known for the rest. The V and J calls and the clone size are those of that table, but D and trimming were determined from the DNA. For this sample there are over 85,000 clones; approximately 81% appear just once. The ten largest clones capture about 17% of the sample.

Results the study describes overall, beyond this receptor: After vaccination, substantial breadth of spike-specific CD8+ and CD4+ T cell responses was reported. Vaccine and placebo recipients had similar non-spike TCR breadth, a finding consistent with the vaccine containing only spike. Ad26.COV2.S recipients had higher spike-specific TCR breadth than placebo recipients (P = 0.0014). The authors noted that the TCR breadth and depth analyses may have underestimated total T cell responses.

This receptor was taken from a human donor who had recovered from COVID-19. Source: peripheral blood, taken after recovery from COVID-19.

Here is the DNA: TGTGCCAGCTCACTATCCCCCAATAGGCCCCAGCATTTT. It translates as CASSLSPNRPQHF. Here the chain combines TRBV18 and TRBJ1-5, with the D gene uncertain. The CDR3 spans 13 residues, from the cysteine through the phenylalanine. The entry retains the CDR3 DNA only, 39 bases that are in frame from base 1. The germline V gene encodes CDR1 KGHSH and CDR2 LQKENI. V drops 4 bases and J drops 9 bases, leaving 13 bases in between.